The clone carrying this TCR beta chain has only one observation. V was clipped by 2 bases and J by 4 bases, with 16 bases between them. Germline loops: CDR1 SGHAT, CDR2 FQNNGV. CDR3 size: 16 residues. MiXCR, run by TCRdb on the RT-PCR reads, gives a single entry per CDR3 protein. The sample contains hundreds of thousands of distinct CDR3 sequences, around 15% of which appear only once. This entry belongs to a study of patients and donors after allogeneic stem cell transplantation. The chain joins TRBV11-2 to TRBJ2-3; D is tentatively TRBD1 or TRBD2 (5 bases each). The sequencing input was blood, either unsorted or a sorted T cell fraction (not recorded which). The TCR was taken from a human donor who was either an allogeneic HSCT recipient or a stem cell or donor lymphocyte infusion donor (not recorded which). It is not recorded whose cells these are; they may come from a transplant donor. CDR3 sequence reads: CASSLTGWGIPDTQYF. For the CDR3, the DNA is TGTGCCAGCAGCTTAACCGGGTGGGGGATTCCAGATACGCAGTATTTT.